This T cell receptor beta chain was profiled in a study of molecular identifiers for immune sequencing clone quantification. The CDR3 contains 14 residues. The ends lost 3 bases at V and 1 base at J; junction bases unmatched: 1. Germline V CDR1 and CDR2: SGDLS, YYNGEE. This clonotype was detected many times. TCRdb redid the calling of the PCR reads with MiXCR, one entry per CDR3 protein. The data hold about 300,000 distinct CDR3 sequences, with about a fifth observed a single time. This receptor was identified in a human donor in good health. Some libraries in this study had Jurkat cell RNA spiked in. The sample consisted of naive CD8+ T cells from blood, with Jurkat cell RNA spiked in. Stated subset: FACS-sorted CD8+CD4-CCR7+CD45RA+ naive T cells. The gene calls are TRBV9 and TRBJ1-3, with TRBD1 matching over 7 bases. The CDR3 reads CASSGTGSGNTIYF. The CDR3 bases are TGTGCCAGCAGCGGGACAGGTTCTGGAAACACCATATATTTT. The full variable domain, in which reference TRBV9 and TRBJ1-3 provide the parts outside the CDR3, is DSGVTQTPKHLITATGQRVTLRCSPRSGDLSVYWYQQSLDQGLQFLIQYYNGEERAKGNILERFSAQQFPDLHSELNLSSLELGDSALYFCASSGTGSGNTIYFGEGSWLTVV.